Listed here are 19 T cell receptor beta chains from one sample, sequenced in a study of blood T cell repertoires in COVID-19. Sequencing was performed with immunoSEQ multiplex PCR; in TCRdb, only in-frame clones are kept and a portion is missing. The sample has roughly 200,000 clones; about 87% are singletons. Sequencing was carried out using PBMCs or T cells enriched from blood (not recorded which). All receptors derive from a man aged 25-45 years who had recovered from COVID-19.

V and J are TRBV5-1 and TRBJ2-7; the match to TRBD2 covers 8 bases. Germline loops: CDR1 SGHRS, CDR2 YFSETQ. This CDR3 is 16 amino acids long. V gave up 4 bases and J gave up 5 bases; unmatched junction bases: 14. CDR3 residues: CASSPDVAGRTDEQYF. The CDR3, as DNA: TGCGCCAGCAGCCCGGACGTAGCGGGACGCACGGACGAGCAGTACTTC.

This chain's CDR3 is CAISEGDGLSDEQFF. Written as DNA, the CDR3 is TGTGCCATCAGTGAGGGAGATGGACTGTCCGATGAGCAGTTCTTC. The J gene is TRBJ2-1, the V gene TRBV10-3, with D perhaps matching TRBD2 (5 bases). Between the trimmed V and J ends, which lost 2 bases and 8 bases, there was a span of 16 bases. The germline V gene has CDR1 ENHRY and CDR2 SYGVKD. This CDR3 comprises 15 residues.

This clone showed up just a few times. CDR3 sequence reads: CASSLEREAYEQYF. The CDR3 DNA sequence: TGTGCCAGCAGCTTAGAGAGGGAGGCGTACGAGCAGTACTTC. The chain carries TRBV13 and TRBJ2-7, with a possible D match to TRBD2 (6 bases). Germline V gene data show CDR1 as PRHDT and CDR2 as FYEKMQ (reference sequence). Trimming removed 1 base from V and 4 bases from J, with 11 bases in between. CDR3 size: 14 residues. The full variable domain, with the rest looked up from reference TRBV13 and TRBJ2-7, is AAGVIQSPRHLIKEKRETATLKCYPIPRHDTVYWYQQGPGQDPQFLISFYEKMQSDKGSIPDRFSAQQFSDYHSELNMSSLELGDSALYFCASSLEREAYEQYFGPGTRLTVT.

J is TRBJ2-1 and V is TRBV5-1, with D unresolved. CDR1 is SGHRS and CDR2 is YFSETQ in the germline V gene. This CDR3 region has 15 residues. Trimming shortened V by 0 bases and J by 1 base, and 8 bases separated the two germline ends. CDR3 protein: CASSLGRLSYNEQFF. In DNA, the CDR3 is TGCGCCAGCAGCTTGGGCAGGTTATCCTACAATGAGCAGTTCTTC.

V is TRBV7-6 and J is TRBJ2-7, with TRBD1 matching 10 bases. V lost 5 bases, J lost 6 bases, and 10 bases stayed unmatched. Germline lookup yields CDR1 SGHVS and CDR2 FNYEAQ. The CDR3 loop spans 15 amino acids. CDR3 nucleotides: TGTGCCAGCAGCCCAGGGACAGGGGTATTATCCGAGCAGTACTTC. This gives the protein CASSPGTGVLSEQYF.

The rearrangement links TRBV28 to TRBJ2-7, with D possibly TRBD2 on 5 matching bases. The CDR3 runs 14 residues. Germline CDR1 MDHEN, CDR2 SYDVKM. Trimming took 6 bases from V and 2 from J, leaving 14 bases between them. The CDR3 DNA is TGTGCCAGCAGGGCGAGTGACGGGACCTACGAGCAGTACTTC. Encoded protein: CASRASDGTYEQYF.

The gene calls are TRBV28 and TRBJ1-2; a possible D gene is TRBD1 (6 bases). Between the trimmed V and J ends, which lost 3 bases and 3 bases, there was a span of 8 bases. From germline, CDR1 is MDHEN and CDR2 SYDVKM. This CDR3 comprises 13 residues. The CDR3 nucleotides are TGTGCCAGCAGTTTCAGGGGAGACTATGGCTACACCTTC. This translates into CASSFRGDYGYTF.

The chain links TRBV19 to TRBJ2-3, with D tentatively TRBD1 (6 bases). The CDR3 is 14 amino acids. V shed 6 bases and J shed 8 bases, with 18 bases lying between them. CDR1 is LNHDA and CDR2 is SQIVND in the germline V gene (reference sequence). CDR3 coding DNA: TGTGCCAGTAGCCCGTGGGGGCCCGGTGGTACGCAGTATTTT. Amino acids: CASSPWGPGGTQYF.

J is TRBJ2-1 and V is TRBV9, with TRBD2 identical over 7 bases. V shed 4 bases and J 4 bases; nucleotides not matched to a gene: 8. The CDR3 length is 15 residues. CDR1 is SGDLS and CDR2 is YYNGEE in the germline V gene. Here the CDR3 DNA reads TGTGCCAGCAGCAGGGGCGGGAGCTCTTACAATGAGCAGTTCTTC. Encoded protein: CASSRGGSSYNEQFF. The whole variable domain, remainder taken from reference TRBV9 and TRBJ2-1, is DSGVTQTPKHLITATGQRVTLRCSPRSGDLSVYWYQQSLDQGLQFLIQYYNGEERAKGNILERFSAQQFPDLHSELNLSSLELGDSALYFCASSRGGSSYNEQFFGPGTRLTVL.

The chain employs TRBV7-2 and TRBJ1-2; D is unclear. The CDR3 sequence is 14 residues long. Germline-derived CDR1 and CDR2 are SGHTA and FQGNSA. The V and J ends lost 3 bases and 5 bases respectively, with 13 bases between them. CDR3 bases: TGTGCCAGCAGCTTGATTATCGGCGGTTATGGCTACACCTTC. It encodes CASSLIIGGYGYTF.

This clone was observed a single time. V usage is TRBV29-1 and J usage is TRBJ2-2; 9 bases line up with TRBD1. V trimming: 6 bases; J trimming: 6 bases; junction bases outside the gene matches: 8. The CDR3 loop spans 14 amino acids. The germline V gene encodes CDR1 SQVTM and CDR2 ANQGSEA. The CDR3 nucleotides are TGCAGCGTCCACCGGGACAGGGTTCCCGGGGAGCTGTTTTTT. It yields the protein CSVHRDRVPGELFF.

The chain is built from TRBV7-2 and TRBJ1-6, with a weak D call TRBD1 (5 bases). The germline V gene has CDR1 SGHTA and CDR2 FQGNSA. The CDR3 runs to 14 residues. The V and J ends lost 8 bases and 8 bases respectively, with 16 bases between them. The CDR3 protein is CASGGGRVDSPLHF. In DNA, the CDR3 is TGTGCCAGCGGCGGTGGCAGGGTGGATTCACCCCTCCACTTT.

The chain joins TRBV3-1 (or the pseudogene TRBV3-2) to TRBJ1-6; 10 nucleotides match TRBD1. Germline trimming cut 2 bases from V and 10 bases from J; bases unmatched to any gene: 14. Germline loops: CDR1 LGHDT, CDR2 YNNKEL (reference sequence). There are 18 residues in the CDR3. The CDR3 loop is CASSQKPGQGLVGSPLHF. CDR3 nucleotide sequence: TGTGCCAGCAGCCAAAAGCCGGGACAGGGGTTGGTTGGCTCACCCCTCCACTTT.

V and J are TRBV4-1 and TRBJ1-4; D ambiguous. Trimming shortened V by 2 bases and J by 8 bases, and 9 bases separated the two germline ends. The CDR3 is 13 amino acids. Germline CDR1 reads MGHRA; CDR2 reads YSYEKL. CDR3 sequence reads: CASSQMTPEKLFF. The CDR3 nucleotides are TGCGCCAGCAGCCAAATGACACCAGAAAAACTGTTTTTT.

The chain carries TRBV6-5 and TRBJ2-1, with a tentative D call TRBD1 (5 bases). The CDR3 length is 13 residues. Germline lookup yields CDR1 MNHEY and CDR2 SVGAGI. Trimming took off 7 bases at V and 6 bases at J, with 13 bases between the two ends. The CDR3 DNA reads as TGTGCCAGCACCCAAAGGGGCCGCAATGAGCAGTTCTTC. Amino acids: CASTQRGRNEQFF.

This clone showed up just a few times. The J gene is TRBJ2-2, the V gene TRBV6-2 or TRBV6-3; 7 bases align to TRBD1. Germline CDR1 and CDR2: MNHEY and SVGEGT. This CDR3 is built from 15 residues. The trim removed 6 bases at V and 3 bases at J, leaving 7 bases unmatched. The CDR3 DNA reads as TGTGCCAGCAGCGTAGGACAGGACTACACCGGGGAGCTGTTTTTT. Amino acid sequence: CASSVGQDYTGELFF.

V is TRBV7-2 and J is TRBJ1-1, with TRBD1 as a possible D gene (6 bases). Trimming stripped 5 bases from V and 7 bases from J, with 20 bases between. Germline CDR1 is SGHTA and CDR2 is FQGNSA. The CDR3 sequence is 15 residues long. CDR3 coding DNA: TGTGCCAGCAGCCCCCACGGGGGGGCGCGTAGTGAAGCTTTCTTT. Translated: CASSPHGGARSEAFF.

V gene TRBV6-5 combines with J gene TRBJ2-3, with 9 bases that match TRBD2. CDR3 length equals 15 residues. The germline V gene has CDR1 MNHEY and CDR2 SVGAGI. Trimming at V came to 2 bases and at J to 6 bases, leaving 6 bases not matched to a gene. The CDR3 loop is CASSYGAGGPDTQYF. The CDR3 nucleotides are TGTGCCAGCAGTTACGGGGCGGGAGGGCCGGATACGCAGTATTTT.

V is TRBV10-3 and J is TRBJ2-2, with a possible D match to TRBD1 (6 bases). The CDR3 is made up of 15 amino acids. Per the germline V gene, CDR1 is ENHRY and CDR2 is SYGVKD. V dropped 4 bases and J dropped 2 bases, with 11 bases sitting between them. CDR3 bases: TGTGCCATCAGTGCATGGGACACCAACACCGGGGAGCTGTTTTTT. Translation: CAISAWDTNTGELFF.